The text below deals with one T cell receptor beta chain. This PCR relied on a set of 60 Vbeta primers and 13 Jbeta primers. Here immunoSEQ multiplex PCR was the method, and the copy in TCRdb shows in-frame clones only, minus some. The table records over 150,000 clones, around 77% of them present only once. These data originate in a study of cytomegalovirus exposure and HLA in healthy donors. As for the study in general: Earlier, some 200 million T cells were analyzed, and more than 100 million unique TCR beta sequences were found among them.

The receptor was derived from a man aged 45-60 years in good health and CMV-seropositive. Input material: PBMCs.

CDR3 loop: CASSLALTGGRATNEKLFF. DNA for the CDR3: TGTGCCAGCAGCTTAGCCCTGACAGGGGGCAGGGCAACTAATGAAAAACTGTTTTTT. The genes are TRBV7-9 and TRBJ1-4, with TRBD1 identical over 10 bases. The CDR3 length is 19 residues. The J segment lost 0 bases and the V segment lost 0 bases, leaving 7 bases of the junction unmatched. Germline V gives CDR1 SEHNR, CDR2 FQNEAQ (reference sequence). The whole variable domain, filled in from reference TRBV7-9 and TRBJ1-4, reads DTGVSQNPRHKITKRGQNVTFRCDPISEHNRLYWYRQTLGQGPEFLTYFQNEAQLEKSRLLSDRFSAERPKGSFSTLEIQRTEQGDSAMYLCASSLALTGGRATNEKLFFGSGTQLSVL.